This TCR beta chain is from a study of T cells in women clearing cervical HPV infection (dated by TCRdb to the late 2010s). With respect to the entire study: The cases were approximately 25 women with histologically confirmed HPV16-related CIN3 or worse, and 2 of these cases were invasive cancers. Controls were around 23 women whose single incident HPV16 infection cleared within 12 months without precancer or cancer developing. Case blood was taken at the visit when the lesion was first identified, whereas control blood was taken when infection was no longer detected. For cases, a median interval of approximately 150 days, with an interquartile range of about 90 to 200 days, was observed between lesion detection and blood sampling. Because only a few women had HLA typing data, the possibility that HLA type acted as a confounder could not be ruled out. An exploratory proof-of-principle case-control study, nested within the Guanacaste HPV Natural History Study in Costa Rica, was conducted to compare TCR repertoires across cervical HPV16 outcomes. Cases were matched to controls by age within five years and by the year the sample was collected. Cases had a median age of approximately 35 years compared with under 40 for controls, and baseline characteristics showed no significant differences between the groups. The parent cohort enrolled under 11,000 women aged 18 or older in Guanacaste, Costa Rica, in 1993 to 1994 and followed the women for approximately seven years. Quality controls consisted of five blinded duplicates per group, for a total of around 60 samples made up of approximately 50 participants and around ten replicates.

As encoded in the germline V gene, CDR1 is MNHEY while CDR2 is SVGEGT. The CDR3 covers 15 residues, taking in both the cysteine and the phenylalanine. Only the CDR3 bases that were read are kept: 36 of them, in frame from base 1. TCR beta CDR3 regions were amplified by multiplex PCR from an average of about 1,100 ng genomic DNA per sample using the immunoSEQ assay. The assay corrected primer bias using a complete synthetic TCR repertoire to establish an amplification baseline. The amplicons were sequenced using the Illumina platform. The study's processing was this. Sequences were error-corrected by clustering with frequency ratios and a modified nearest-neighbor algorithm and were then analyzed in the immunoSEQ Analyzer with IMGT gene definitions. At each rarefaction depth, TCR richness and evenness were averaged across 20 rarefaction repeats, and any sample with fewer sequences than the depth was left out. Relative abundances of V, D and J genes were compared between groups using Wilcoxon rank sum tests, with FDR correction applied. For the blinded duplicates, the intraclass correlation was nearly 96% for TCR richness and averaged approximately 76% across about 70 gene segments. TCRdb limited this immuneACCESS table to in-frame rearrangements with V and J called. A share of clones is missing; checked studies link under half to unresolved V genes, and the rest is unexplained. V and J calls and clone size are given by that table; D and trimming were obtained from the DNA. The data table for this sample lists about 26,000 clones. The top ten constitute approximately 3.7% of the sample.

Points on this clone: No antigen is known for it. The CDR3 extends 3 residues past the end of the read, so its final part is completed from the germline J gene.

Every participant had a single incident cervical HPV16 infection, and women with prevalent HPV16 infections were excluded. Cervical HPV DNA was detected with MY09/MY11 PCR, and genotyping was done with dot-blot hybridization. Approximately 16 mL of heparinized blood were centrifuged, and the buffy coat was aliquoted, frozen at -30°C, then stored at -80°C. QIAGEN kits were used to extract genomic DNA from buffy coat specimens. Here is what the overall study found, with its caveats: By combining richness with V gene abundances, random forest classifiers separated cases from controls with an estimated AUC of 0.75 to 0.9. Cases had lower TRBV6-7 relative abundance than controls (approximately 0.11% versus 0.16%; Bonferroni P = 0.0008). The cross-sectional design could not show whether the associations came before the infection or were a result of it, and neither effector/memory subsets nor HPV-specific T cells were isolated. Significantly higher TCR repertoire richness was observed in CIN3+ cases than in controls across sequencing depths, whereas no difference in evenness was found. Because T-cell numbers per sample were unknown, differences in richness could reflect varying T-cell content rather than repertoire biology.

The V gene is TRBV6-2 or TRBV6-3 and the J gene is TRBJ1-2, with no confidently assigned D gene. The source is a woman aged 18-70 years with a cervical HPV16 infection that either progressed to CIN3+ or cleared (not recorded which). The sequencing sample was made of blood buffy coat. CDR3 protein: CASSYDSSGRESYTF. The CDR3 DNA, read in part, is TGTGCCAGCAGTTACGATTCTAGCGGGAGGGAGAGC.